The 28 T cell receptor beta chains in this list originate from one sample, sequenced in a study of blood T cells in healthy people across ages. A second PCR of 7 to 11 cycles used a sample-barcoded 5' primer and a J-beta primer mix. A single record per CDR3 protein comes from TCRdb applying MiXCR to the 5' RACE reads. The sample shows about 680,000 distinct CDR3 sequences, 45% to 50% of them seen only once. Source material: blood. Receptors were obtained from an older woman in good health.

Here the CDR3 reads CASSQADRDNYEQYF. In DNA, the CDR3 is TGCGCCAGCAGCCAAGCCGACAGGGACAACTACGAGCAGTACTTC. V gene TRBV4-3 combines with J gene TRBJ2-7, with 7 positions matching TRBD1. The V gene end was trimmed by 1 base and the J gene end by 3 bases; junction bases not matched to a gene: 6. This CDR3 has 15 amino acids. Germline V CDR1 and CDR2: LGHNA, YSLEER.

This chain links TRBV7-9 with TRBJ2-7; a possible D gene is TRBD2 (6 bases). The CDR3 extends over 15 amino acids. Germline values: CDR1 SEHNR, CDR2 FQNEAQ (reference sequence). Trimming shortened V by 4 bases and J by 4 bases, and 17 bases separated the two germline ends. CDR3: CASSSTGLRQYEQYF. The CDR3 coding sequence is TGTGCCAGCAGCTCGACGGGACTTCGCCAGTACGAGCAGTACTTC.

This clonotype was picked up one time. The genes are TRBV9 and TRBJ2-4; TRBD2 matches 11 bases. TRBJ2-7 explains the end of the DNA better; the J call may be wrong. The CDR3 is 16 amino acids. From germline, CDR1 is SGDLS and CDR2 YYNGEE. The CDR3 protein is CASSVVLAGGGDEQYF. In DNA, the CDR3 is TGTGCCAGCAGCGTAGTGCTAGCGGGAGGCGGCGACGAGCAGTACTTC.

Here the CDR3 reads CATSDASSGNNEQYF. The CDR3 nucleotides read TGTGCCACCAGTGATGCCTCTAGCGGGAACAATGAGCAGTACTTC. The chain combines TRBV24-1 with TRBJ2-7; 9 bases are shared with TRBD2. This CDR3 contains 15 residues. V lost 3 bases to trimming and J lost 7 bases; unmatched junction nucleotides: 9. From germline, CDR1 is KGHDR and CDR2 SFDVKD.

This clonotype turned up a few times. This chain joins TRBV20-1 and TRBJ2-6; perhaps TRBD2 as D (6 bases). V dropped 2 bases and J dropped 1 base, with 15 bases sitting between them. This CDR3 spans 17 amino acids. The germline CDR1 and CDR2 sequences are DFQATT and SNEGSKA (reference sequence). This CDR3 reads CSARPPRRDSGANVLTF. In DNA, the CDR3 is TGCAGTGCTAGACCTCCACGGAGGGATTCTGGGGCCAACGTCCTGACTTTC.

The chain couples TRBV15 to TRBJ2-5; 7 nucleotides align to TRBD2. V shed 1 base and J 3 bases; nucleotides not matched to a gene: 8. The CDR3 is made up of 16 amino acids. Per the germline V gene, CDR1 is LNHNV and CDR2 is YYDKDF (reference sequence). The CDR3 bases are TGTGCCACCAGCAGAGGCCCACCGACTAGCAAAGAGACCCAGTACTTC. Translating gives CATSRGPPTSKETQYF.

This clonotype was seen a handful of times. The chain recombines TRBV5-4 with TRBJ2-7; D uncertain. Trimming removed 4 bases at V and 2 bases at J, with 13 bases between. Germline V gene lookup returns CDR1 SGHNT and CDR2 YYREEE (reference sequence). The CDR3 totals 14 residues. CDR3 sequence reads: CASSRRTETYEQYF. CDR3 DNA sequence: TGTGCCAGCAGCCGACGGACGGAAACCTACGAGCAGTACTTC.

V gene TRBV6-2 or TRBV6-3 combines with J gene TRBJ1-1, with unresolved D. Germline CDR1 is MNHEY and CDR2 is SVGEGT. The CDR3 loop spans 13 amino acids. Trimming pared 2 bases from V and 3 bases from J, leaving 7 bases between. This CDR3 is CASSYGSYTEAFF. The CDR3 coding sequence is TGTGCCAGCAGTTACGGGTCCTACACTGAAGCTTTCTTT.

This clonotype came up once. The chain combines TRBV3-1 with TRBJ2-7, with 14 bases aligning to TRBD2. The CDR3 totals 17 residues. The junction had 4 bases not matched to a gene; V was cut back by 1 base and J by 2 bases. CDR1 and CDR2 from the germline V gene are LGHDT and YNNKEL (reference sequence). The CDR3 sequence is CASSQGGGLAGAYEQYF. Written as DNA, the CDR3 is TGTGCCAGCAGCCAAGGAGGGGGACTAGCGGGGGCCTACGAGCAGTACTTC.

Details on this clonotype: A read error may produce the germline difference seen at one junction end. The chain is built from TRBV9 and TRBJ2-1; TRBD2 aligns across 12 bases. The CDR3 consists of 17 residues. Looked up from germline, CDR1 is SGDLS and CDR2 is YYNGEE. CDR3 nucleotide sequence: TGTACCAGCAGCGATGGCGCTAGCGGGAGGGACTACAATGAGCAGTTCTTC. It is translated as CTSSDGASGRDYNEQFF.

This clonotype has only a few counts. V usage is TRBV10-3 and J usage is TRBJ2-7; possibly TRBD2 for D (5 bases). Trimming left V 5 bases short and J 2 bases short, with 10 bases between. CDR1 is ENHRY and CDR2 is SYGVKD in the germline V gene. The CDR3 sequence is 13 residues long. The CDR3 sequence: CAISTSSPYEQYF. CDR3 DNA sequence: TGTGCCATCAGTACTAGTTCCCCCTACGAGCAGTACTTC.

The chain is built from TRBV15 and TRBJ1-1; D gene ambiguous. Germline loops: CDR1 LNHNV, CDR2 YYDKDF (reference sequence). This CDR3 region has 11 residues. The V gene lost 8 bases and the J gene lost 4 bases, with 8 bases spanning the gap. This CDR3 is CATEESTEAFF. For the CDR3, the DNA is TGTGCCACCGAAGAGAGCACTGAAGCTTTCTTT.

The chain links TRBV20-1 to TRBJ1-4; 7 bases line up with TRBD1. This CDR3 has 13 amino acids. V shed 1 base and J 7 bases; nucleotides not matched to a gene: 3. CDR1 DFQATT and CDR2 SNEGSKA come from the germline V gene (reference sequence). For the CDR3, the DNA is TGCAGTGCTAGAGGACAGGGACGTGAAAAACTGTTTTTT. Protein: CSARGQGREKLFF.

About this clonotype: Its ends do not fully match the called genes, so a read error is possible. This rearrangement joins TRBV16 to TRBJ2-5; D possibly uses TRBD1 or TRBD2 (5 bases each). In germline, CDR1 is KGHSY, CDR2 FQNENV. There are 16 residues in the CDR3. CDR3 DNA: TGTGCCAGCAGTCAATCCCCGGGACCCACTACGGAGGCCCAGTACTTC. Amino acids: CASSQSPGPTTEAQYF.

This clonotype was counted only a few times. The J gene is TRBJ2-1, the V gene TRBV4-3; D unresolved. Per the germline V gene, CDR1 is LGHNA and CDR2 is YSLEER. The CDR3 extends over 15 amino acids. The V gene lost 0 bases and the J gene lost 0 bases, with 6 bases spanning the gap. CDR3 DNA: TGCGCCAGCAGCCAAGAGTCGAGCTCCTACAATGAGCAGTTCTTC. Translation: CASSQESSSYNEQFF.

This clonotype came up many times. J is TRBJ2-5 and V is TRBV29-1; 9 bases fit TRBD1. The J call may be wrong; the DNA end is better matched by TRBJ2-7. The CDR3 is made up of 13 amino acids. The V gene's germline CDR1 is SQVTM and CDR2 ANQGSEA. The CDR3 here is CSVGTGEDSEQYF. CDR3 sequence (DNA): TGCAGCGTTGGGACAGGGGAGGATAGCGAGCAGTACTTC.

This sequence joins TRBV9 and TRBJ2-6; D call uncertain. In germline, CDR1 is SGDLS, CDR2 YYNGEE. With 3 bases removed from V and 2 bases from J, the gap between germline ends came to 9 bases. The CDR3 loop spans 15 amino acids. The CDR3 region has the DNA TGTGCCAGCAGCGCCCTGTCCGCTGGGGCCAACGTCCTGACTTTC. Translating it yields CASSALSAGANVLTF.

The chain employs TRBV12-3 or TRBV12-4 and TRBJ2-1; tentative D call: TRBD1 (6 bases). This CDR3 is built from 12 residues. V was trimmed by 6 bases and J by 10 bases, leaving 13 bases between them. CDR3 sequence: CASSYRDGEQFF. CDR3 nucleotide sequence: TGTGCCAGCAGCTACAGGGACGGAGAGCAGTTCTTC.

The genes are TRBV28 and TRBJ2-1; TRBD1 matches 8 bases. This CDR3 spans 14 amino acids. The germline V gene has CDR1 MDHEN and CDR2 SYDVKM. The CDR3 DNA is TGTGTGGCGTCCGGACAGGGACCCTACAATGAGCAGTTCTTC. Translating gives CVASGQGPYNEQFF.

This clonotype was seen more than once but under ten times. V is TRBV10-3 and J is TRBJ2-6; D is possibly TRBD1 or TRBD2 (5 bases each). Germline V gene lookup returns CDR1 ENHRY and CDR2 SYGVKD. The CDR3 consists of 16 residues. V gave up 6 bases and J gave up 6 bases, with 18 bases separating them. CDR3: CAISPGTKSKANVLTF. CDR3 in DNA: TGTGCCATCAGCCCCGGGACGAAATCGAAGGCCAACGTCCTGACTTTC.

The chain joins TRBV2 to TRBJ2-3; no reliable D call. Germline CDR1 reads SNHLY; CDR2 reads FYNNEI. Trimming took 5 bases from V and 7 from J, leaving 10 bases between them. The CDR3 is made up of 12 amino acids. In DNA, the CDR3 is TGTGCCAGCAGTCCCGACCGCAATACGCAGTATTTT. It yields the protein CASSPDRNTQYF.

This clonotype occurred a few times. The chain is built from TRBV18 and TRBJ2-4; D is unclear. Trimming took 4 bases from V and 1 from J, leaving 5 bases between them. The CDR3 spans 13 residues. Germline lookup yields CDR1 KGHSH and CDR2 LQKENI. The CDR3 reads CASSRGAKNIQYF. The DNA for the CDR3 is TGTGCCAGCTCACGTGGGGCCAAAAACATTCAGTACTTC.

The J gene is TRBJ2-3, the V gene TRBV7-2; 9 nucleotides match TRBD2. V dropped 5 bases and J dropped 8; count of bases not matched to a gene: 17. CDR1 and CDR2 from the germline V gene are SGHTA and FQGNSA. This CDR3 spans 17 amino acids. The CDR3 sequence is CASSTIAGAQTGGTQYF. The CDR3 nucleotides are TGTGCCAGCAGCACGATAGCGGGAGCCCAAACGGGCGGTACGCAGTATTTT. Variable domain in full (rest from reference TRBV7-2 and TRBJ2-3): GAGVSQSPSNKVTEKGKDVELRCDPISGHTALYWYRQSLGQGLEFLIYFQGNSAPDKSGLPSDRFSAERTGGSVSTLTIQRTQQEDSAVYLCASSTIAGAQTGGTQYFGPGTRLTVL.

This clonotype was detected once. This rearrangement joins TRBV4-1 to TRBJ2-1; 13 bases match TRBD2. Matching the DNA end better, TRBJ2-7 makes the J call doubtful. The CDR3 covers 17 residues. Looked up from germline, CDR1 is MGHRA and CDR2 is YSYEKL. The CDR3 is CASSQLGTSGARNEQYF. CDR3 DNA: TGCGCCAGCAGCCAACTAGGGACTAGCGGGGCCCGCAATGAGCAGTACTTC.

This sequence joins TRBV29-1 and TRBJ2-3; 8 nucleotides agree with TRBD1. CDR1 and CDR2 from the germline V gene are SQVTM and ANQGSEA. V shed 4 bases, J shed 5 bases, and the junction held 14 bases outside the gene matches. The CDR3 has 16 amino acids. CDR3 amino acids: CSVVTDRGAKIDTQYF. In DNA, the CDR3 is TGCAGCGTTGTCACCGACAGGGGCGCAAAAATAGATACGCAGTATTTT.

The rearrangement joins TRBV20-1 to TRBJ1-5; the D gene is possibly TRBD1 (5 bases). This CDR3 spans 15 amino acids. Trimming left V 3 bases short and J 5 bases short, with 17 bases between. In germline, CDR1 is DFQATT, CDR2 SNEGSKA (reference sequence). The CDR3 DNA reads TGCAGTGCTAGTTCCGGGGGAGGGAAGGATCAGCCCCAGCATTTT. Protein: CSASSGGGKDQPQHF.

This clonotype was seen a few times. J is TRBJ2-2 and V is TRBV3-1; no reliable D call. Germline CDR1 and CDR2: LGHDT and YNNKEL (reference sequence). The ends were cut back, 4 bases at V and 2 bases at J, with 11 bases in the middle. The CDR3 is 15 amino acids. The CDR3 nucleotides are TGTGCCAGCAGCCGCGGATCTTCCAACACCGGGGAGCTGTTTTTT. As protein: CASSRGSSNTGELFF.

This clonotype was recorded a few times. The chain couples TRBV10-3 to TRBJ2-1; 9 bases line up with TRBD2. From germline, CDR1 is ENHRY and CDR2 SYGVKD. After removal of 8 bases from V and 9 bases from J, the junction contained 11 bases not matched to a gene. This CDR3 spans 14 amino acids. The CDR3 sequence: CAIDGSGRVAEQFF. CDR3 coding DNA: TGTGCCATCGACGGTAGCGGGAGAGTAGCTGAGCAGTTCTTC.